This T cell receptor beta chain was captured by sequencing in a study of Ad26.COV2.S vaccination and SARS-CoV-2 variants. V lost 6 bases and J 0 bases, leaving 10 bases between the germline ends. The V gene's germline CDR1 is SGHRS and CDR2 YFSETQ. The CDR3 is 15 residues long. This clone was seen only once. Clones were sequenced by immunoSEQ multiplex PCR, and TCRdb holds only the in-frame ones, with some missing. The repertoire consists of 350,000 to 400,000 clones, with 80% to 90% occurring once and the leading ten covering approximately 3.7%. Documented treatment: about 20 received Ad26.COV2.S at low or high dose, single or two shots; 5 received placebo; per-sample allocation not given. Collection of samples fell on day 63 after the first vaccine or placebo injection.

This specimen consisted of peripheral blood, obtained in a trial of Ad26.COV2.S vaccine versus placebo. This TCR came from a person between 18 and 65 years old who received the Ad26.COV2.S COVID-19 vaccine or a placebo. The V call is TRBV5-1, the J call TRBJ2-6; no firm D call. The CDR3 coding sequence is TGCGCCAGCAATGTTAACCCCTCTGGGGCCAACGTCCTGACTTTC. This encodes CASNVNPSGANVLTF. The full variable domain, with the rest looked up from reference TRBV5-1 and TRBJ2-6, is KAGVTQTPRYLIKTRGQQVTLSCSPISGHRSVSWYQQTPGQGLQFLFEYFSETQRNKGNFPGRFSGRQFSNSRSEMNVSTLELGDSALYLCASNVNPSGANVLTFGAGSRLTVL.